These T cell receptor beta chains were read from a single sample in a study of blood T cell repertoires in COVID-19. Assay used: immunoSEQ multiplex PCR; TCRdb lists only in-frame clones, some missing. The sample yields fewer than 250,000 clones, around nine tenths seen once. The source material was peripheral blood. The source is a man in his 60s with acute or convalescent COVID-19. Each CDR3 is given with its conserved first and last residue. A D gene is named only where the DNA matches it firmly. Where a row states a size, it is once, few, many or the class of an expanded clone; other rows omit it.

clone_size: .; d_call: TRBD1; j_call: TRBJ1-1; v_call: TRBV5-1; cdr3_aa: CASSVDRGLNTEAFF; cdr3_nt: TGCGCCAGCAGCGTCGACAGGGGGCTGAACACTGAAGCTTTCTTT
clone_size: few; d_call: .; j_call: TRBJ2-2; v_call: TRBV7-2; cdr3_aa: CASSFSSQKLANTGELFF; cdr3_nt: TGTGCCAGCAGCTTCTCATCACAGAAACTAGCGAACACCGGGGAGCTGTTTTTT
clone_size: .; d_call: TRBD2; j_call: TRBJ2-7; v_call: TRBV27; cdr3_aa: CASSPIAGHYEQYF; cdr3_nt: TGTGCCAGCAGTCCGATAGCGGGGCACTACGAGCAGTACTTC
clone_size: .; d_call: .; j_call: TRBJ2-2; v_call: TRBV19; cdr3_aa: CASSIRGVQDTGELFF; cdr3_nt: TGTGCCAGTAGTATCCGCGGGGTTCAGGACACCGGGGAGCTGTTTTTT
clone_size: .; d_call: .; j_call: TRBJ2-5; v_call: TRBV14; cdr3_aa: CASSQIVGEETQYF; cdr3_nt: TGTGCCAGCAGCCAGATAGTAGGGGAAGAGACCCAGTACTTC
clone_size: few; d_call: .; j_call: TRBJ1-6; v_call: TRBV11-3; cdr3_aa: CASEPAGYNSPLHF; cdr3_nt: TGTGCCAGCGAGCCTGCAGGGTATAATTCACCCCTCCACTTT
clone_size: .; d_call: TRBD1; j_call: TRBJ2-3; v_call: TRBV6-6; cdr3_aa: CASSRTGDRDTQYF; cdr3_nt: TGTGCCAGCAGCCGGACAGGGGATAGAGATACGCAGTATTTT
clone_size: .; d_call: .; j_call: TRBJ2-7; v_call: TRBV4-3; cdr3_aa: CASSQAVLGYEQYF; cdr3_nt: TGCGCCAGCAGCCAAGCGGTCCTAGGTTACGAGCAGTACTTC
clone_size: few; d_call: TRBD1; j_call: TRBJ1-4; v_call: TRBV6-6; cdr3_aa: CASRSADRGNEKLFF; cdr3_nt: TGTGCCAGCAGATCCGCTGACAGGGGGAATGAAAAACTGTTTTTT
clone_size: .; d_call: TRBD1; j_call: TRBJ1-2; v_call: TRBV3-1/TRBV3-2; cdr3_aa: CASSHRGQLLGGYTF; cdr3_nt: TGTGCCAGCAGCCATCGGGGACAGCTGCTAGGGGGCTACACCTTC
clone_size: .; d_call: TRBD2; j_call: TRBJ2-1; v_call: TRBV4-1; cdr3_aa: CASSHWAGTSGKNEQFF; cdr3_nt: TGCGCCAGCAGCCATTGGGCCGGGACTAGCGGAAAAAATGAGCAGTTCTTC
clone_size: .; d_call: .; j_call: TRBJ1-4; v_call: TRBV30; cdr3_aa: CAWSVQRGGNEKLFF; cdr3_nt: TGTGCCTGGAGTGTACAAAGGGGAGGGAATGAAAAACTGTTTTTT
clone_size: once; d_call: .; j_call: TRBJ1-4; v_call: TRBV9; cdr3_aa: CASSRGSANEKLFF; cdr3_nt: TGTGCCAGCAGCCGGGGATCCGCTAATGAAAAACTGTTTTTT
clone_size: .; d_call: TRBD1; j_call: TRBJ1-2; v_call: TRBV12-3/TRBV12-4; cdr3_aa: CASSRDRGRSYTF; cdr3_nt: TGTGCCAGCAGCCGAGACAGGGGGCGAAGCTACACCTTC
clone_size: .; d_call: TRBD1; j_call: TRBJ1-2; v_call: TRBV6-5; cdr3_aa: CASRWTGSNYGYTF; cdr3_nt: TGTGCCAGCAGATGGACAGGGTCCAACTATGGCTACACCTTC
clone_size: .; d_call: TRBD2; j_call: TRBJ2-5; v_call: TRBV7-2; cdr3_aa: CASSLVASGQETQYF; cdr3_nt: TGTGCCAGCAGCTTAGTGGCTAGCGGCCAAGAGACCCAGTACTTC
clone_size: .; d_call: .; j_call: TRBJ2-3; v_call: TRBV7-3; cdr3_aa: CASSLTVADTQYF; cdr3_nt: TGTGCCAGCAGCTTAACGGTAGCGGATACGCAGTATTTT
clone_size: .; d_call: .; j_call: TRBJ1-2; v_call: TRBV6-2/TRBV6-3; cdr3_aa: CASSYPLYYGYTF; cdr3_nt: TGTGCCAGCAGTTATCCCCTATACTATGGCTACACCTTC
clone_size: .; d_call: .; j_call: TRBJ2-1; v_call: TRBV18; cdr3_aa: CASSPVGGILGKGNEQFF; cdr3_nt: TGTGCCAGCTCACCCGTTGGAGGGATTCTGGGAAAGGGCAATGAGCAGTTCTTC
clone_size: .; d_call: .; j_call: TRBJ2-5; v_call: TRBV19; cdr3_aa: CATGMEALETQYF; cdr3_nt: TGTGCCACCGGTATGGAGGCTTTAGAGACCCAGTACTTC
clone_size: .; d_call: TRBD2; j_call: TRBJ2-1; v_call: TRBV4-3; cdr3_aa: CASSQEAAGPYNEQFF; cdr3_nt: TGCGCCAGCAGCCAAGAGGCAGCGGGGCCCTACAATGAGCAGTTCTTC
clone_size: .; d_call: .; j_call: TRBJ2-7; v_call: TRBV3-1/TRBV3-2; cdr3_aa: CASSQVVVPYYFYEQYF; cdr3_nt: TGTGCCAGCAGCCAAGTTGTCGTACCCTACTACTTCTACGAGCAGTACTTC
clone_size: once; d_call: TRBD1; j_call: TRBJ1-2; v_call: TRBV5-1; cdr3_aa: CASSLAGTGQGIGYTF; cdr3_nt: TGCGCCAGCAGCTTGGCCGGGACAGGACAAGGAATAGGCTACACCTTC
clone_size: .; d_call: TRBD1; j_call: TRBJ1-6; v_call: TRBV15; cdr3_aa: CATSTGDRDSPLHF; cdr3_nt: TGTGCCACCAGCACCGGGGACAGGGATTCACCCCTCCACTTT
clone_size: once; d_call: TRBD1; j_call: TRBJ1-1; v_call: TRBV6-5; cdr3_aa: CASSYYPTGAEAFF; cdr3_nt: TGTGCCAGCAGTTACTACCCGACAGGGGCTGAAGCTTTCTTT
clone_size: .; d_call: TRBD1; j_call: TRBJ1-3; v_call: TRBV15; cdr3_aa: CATSRDHRGLNTIYF; cdr3_nt: TGTGCCACCAGCAGAGATCATAGGGGGCTCAACACCATATATTTT
clone_size: .; d_call: TRBD1; j_call: TRBJ2-7; v_call: TRBV9; cdr3_aa: CASSPRQGALGEQYF; cdr3_nt: TGTGCCAGCAGCCCCCGACAGGGGGCTTTGGGGGAGCAGTACTTC
clone_size: few; d_call: TRBD2; j_call: TRBJ2-1; v_call: TRBV3-1/TRBV3-2; cdr3_aa: CASSRSRGGRNEQFF; cdr3_nt: TGTGCCAGCAGCCGGAGTCGGGGGGGCCGCAATGAGCAGTTCTTC
clone_size: .; d_call: .; j_call: TRBJ2-2; v_call: TRBV6-1; cdr3_aa: CASSDGQPTGELFF; cdr3_nt: TGTGCCAGCAGTGATGGACAGCCCACCGGGGAGCTGTTTTTT
clone_size: .; d_call: .; j_call: TRBJ1-3; v_call: TRBV7-8; cdr3_aa: CASSRSGLRNTIYF; cdr3_nt: TGTGCCAGCAGCCGCTCAGGGCTTAGAAACACCATATATTTT
clone_size: once; d_call: .; j_call: TRBJ2-5; v_call: TRBV7-9; cdr3_aa: CASSPVGGRHKFAGTQYF; cdr3_nt: TGTGCCAGCAGCCCCGTAGGAGGCCGACACAAATTTGCTGGGACCCAGTACTTC
clone_size: .; d_call: .; j_call: TRBJ2-1; v_call: TRBV7-3; cdr3_aa: CASSLLGGPNNEQFF; cdr3_nt: TGTGCCAGCAGCTTACTGGGGGGGCCCAACAATGAGCAGTTCTTC
clone_size: .; d_call: TRBD2; j_call: TRBJ2-3; v_call: TRBV10-3; cdr3_aa: CAISEAKRTSGRGDTQYF; cdr3_nt: TGTGCCATCAGTGAGGCAAAGCGGACTAGCGGGCGGGGAGATACGCAGTATTTT
clone_size: .; d_call: .; j_call: TRBJ2-1; v_call: TRBV29-1; cdr3_aa: CSAYRPPVGSYNEQFF; cdr3_nt: TGCAGCGCCTACAGGCCCCCGGTCGGCTCCTACAATGAGCAGTTCTTC
clone_size: .; d_call: TRBD1; j_call: TRBJ2-7; v_call: TRBV5-4; cdr3_aa: CASSLVGDRGSEQYF; cdr3_nt: TGTGCCAGCAGCTTGGTAGGGGACAGGGGTTCCGAGCAGTACTTC
clone_size: few; d_call: .; j_call: TRBJ2-3; v_call: TRBV6-6; cdr3_aa: CASRKPGPDTQYF; cdr3_nt: TGTGCCAGCAGGAAACCAGGGCCAGATACGCAGTATTTT
clone_size: once; d_call: TRBD2; j_call: TRBJ2-3; v_call: TRBV12-5; cdr3_aa: CASGSGLAGGTDTQYF; cdr3_nt: TGTGCTAGTGGTTCGGGACTAGCGGGGGGAACAGATACGCAGTATTTT
clone_size: .; d_call: .; j_call: TRBJ1-2; v_call: TRBV2; cdr3_aa: CASSDKGPTLYGYTF; cdr3_nt: TGTGCCAGCAGTGATAAGGGGCCTACCTTATATGGCTACACCTTC
clone_size: .; d_call: TRBD1; j_call: TRBJ1-3; v_call: TRBV18; cdr3_aa: CASSPLPGGPGNTIYF; cdr3_nt: TGTGCCAGCTCACCGCTACCAGGGGGCCCTGGAAACACCATATATTTT
clone_size: .; d_call: TRBD1; j_call: TRBJ2-7; v_call: TRBV7-6; cdr3_aa: CASSSFSRGSDEQYF; cdr3_nt: TGTGCCAGCAGCTCTTTTAGCAGGGGGTCGGACGAGCAGTACTTC
clone_size: .; d_call: .; j_call: TRBJ2-3; v_call: TRBV7-3; cdr3_aa: CASSLNWGGWTDTQYF; cdr3_nt: TGTGCCAGCAGCTTAAATTGGGGGGGCTGGACAGATACGCAGTATTTT
clone_size: .; d_call: TRBD1; j_call: TRBJ1-1; v_call: TRBV7-6; cdr3_aa: CASSVGTGGITEAFF; cdr3_nt: TGTGCCAGCAGCGTCGGGACAGGGGGAATAACTGAAGCTTTCTTT
clone_size: .; d_call: TRBD1; j_call: TRBJ2-5; v_call: TRBV7-9; cdr3_aa: CASSPLTGMLETQYF; cdr3_nt: TGTGCCAGCAGCCCTTTGACAGGGATGTTGGAGACCCAGTACTTC
clone_size: .; d_call: .; j_call: TRBJ1-4; v_call: TRBV3-1/TRBV3-2; cdr3_aa: CASSLRGYGTNEKLFF; cdr3_nt: TGTGCCAGCAGCCTTAGGGGTTACGGAACTAATGAAAAACTGTTTTTT